This T cell receptor beta chain came from a study of blood T cells in healthy people across ages. General study points: Long-lived donors exceeded aged donors in naive CD4+ cells and diversity. In older individuals, TCR beta diversity per million T cells was lower, falling roughly linearly with age.

V lost 5 bases, J lost 13 bases, and 23 bases lay in between. Germline assignment: CDR1 MNHEY and CDR2 SVGAGI. This CDR3 is built from 14 residues. PCR was performed a second time for about 6 to 12 cycles using a sample-barcoded 5' primer and a J-beta primer mix. MiXCR, run by TCRdb on the 5' RACE reads, gives a single entry per CDR3 protein. The sample carries about 1.1 million distinct CDR3 sequences, more than 30% recorded once. Healthy Caucasian individuals from Russia aged about 6 to 95 served as donors. As concerns this clonotype: What it binds is unknown.

This sequence was found in a man between 18 and 35 years old in good health. The chain employs TRBV6-5 and TRBJ1-2; D might be TRBD1 (6 bases). Sequencing input: blood. CDR3 in DNA: TGTGCCAGCAGTGACGCGATGAGCGTAGACAGGCCCACCTTC. Translated: CASSDAMSVDRPTF.